Each of the 27 T cell receptor beta chains below was sequenced from the same sample in a study of OX40 agonist ivuxolimab in advanced cancers. Libraries were prepared by immunoSEQ multiplex PCR; TCRdb keeps only in-frame clonotypes and omits some of them. This sample has around 80,000 clones; around 87% occur once, and the top ten carry about 2.6%. This material consisted of CD4+ or CD8+ T cells sorted from blood, taken in a trial of the OX40 agonist ivuxolimab. All receptors come from an adult with an advanced solid tumor such as melanoma, head and neck, liver or kidney cancer.

The V call is TRBV6-6, the J call TRBJ1-4; 10 bases are shared with TRBD1. This CDR3 comprises 15 residues. The V gene's germline CDR1 is MNHNY and CDR2 SVGAGI (reference sequence). Germline trimming cut 0 bases from V and 10 bases from J; bases unmatched to any gene: 5. CDR3 coding DNA: TGTGCCAGCAGTTACTCCGGACAGGGGGTAGGAAAACTGTTTTTT. It specifies CASSYSGQGVGKLFF.

The chain recombines TRBV4-3 with TRBJ2-3, with 9 bases fitting TRBD2. The V and J ends lost 0 bases and 7 bases, in that order; junction bases with no gene match: 11. Germline CDR1 LGHNA, CDR2 YSLEER. This CDR3 is 17 amino acids long. The CDR3, as DNA: TGCGCCAGCAGCCAAGAAAAGAAGGCGGGGGGGCCGAATACGCAGTATTTT. It translates to CASSQEKKAGGPNTQYF.

The V call is TRBV6-1, the J call TRBJ2-7; D is perhaps TRBD2 (6 bases). The CDR3 contains 12 residues. The germline gives CDR1 MNHNS, CDR2 SASEGT. Here the CDR3 reads CATTRGSYEQYF. The CDR3 coding sequence is TGTGCAACTACGCGGGGTTCCTACGAGCAGTACTTC.

This clone came up a few times. The chain joins TRBV14 to TRBJ1-1; TRBD1 matches at 11 bases. Per germline, CDR1 SGHDN and CDR2 FVKESK. The CDR3 length is 13 residues. Trimming cost V 1 base and J 11 bases; bases outside gene matches: 3. The CDR3 DNA sequence: TGTGCCAGCAGCCAAGTCGGGACAGGGGGTGCTTTCTTT. It yields the protein CASSQVGTGGAFF.

This clone has a single count. The chain links TRBV7-9 to TRBJ1-4, with D maybe TRBD1 (5 bases). This CDR3 comprises 15 residues. With 3 bases removed from V and 0 bases from J, the gap between germline ends came to 8 bases. Germline CDR1 reads SEHNR; CDR2 reads FQNEAQ (reference sequence). The DNA of the CDR3 is TGTGCCAGCAGCTTCAGGGCTGCAACTAATGAAAAACTGTTTTTT. This codes for CASSFRAATNEKLFF.

This chain links TRBV28 with TRBJ2-7; 9 nucleotides agree with TRBD1. Germline values: CDR1 MDHEN, CDR2 SYDVKM. This CDR3 is built from 13 residues. The trim removed 9 bases at V and 4 bases at J, leaving 7 bases unmatched. Here the CDR3 reads CASERTGAYEQYF. CDR3 nucleotide sequence: TGTGCCAGTGAGAGGACAGGGGCTTACGAGCAGTACTTC.

The chain has TRBV6-1 and TRBJ1-5; 7 bases fit TRBD1. V trimming: 6 bases; J trimming: 5 bases; junction bases outside the gene matches: 4. Germline loops: CDR1 MNHNS, CDR2 SASEGT. This CDR3 spans 13 amino acids. The CDR3 region is CASRQGVHQPQHF. Here the CDR3 DNA reads TGTGCCAGCAGGCAGGGGGTTCATCAGCCCCAGCATTTT.

The chain joins TRBV7-3 to TRBJ2-3, with 12 positions matching TRBD2. Germline CDR1 SGHTA, CDR2 FQGTGA. This CDR3 region has 14 residues. V was pared by 4 bases and J by 5 bases, with 1 base of the junction left unmatched. The CDR3 reads CASSWGLAGDTQYF. DNA of the CDR3: TGTGCCAGCAGCTGGGGACTAGCGGGAGATACGCAGTATTTT.

The V and J genes are TRBV4-2 and TRBJ1-2, with D perhaps matching TRBD1 (6 bases). Per germline, CDR1 LGHNA and CDR2 YNFKEQ. Trimming shortened V by 0 bases and J by 7 bases, and 18 bases separated the two germline ends. This CDR3 is built from 16 residues. The CDR3 reads CASSQDIARGWSGYTF. The CDR3 bases are TGTGCCAGCAGCCAAGATATCGCCAGGGGTTGGAGTGGCTACACCTTC.

A word on this clone: The junction differs from germline at one of its ends, possibly a read error. The rearrangement links TRBV7-2 to TRBJ1-6; a possible D gene is TRBD1 (5 bases). This CDR3 has 15 amino acids. Germline CDR1 reads SGHTA; CDR2 reads FQGNSA. CDR3 DNA: TGTGCCAGCAGCCTAGGACGGCAGGGAGGTTCAGCCCTCCACTTT. Amino acids: CASSLGRQGGSALHF.

V and J are TRBV6-1 and TRBJ1-3; maybe TRBD1 (6 bases). Trimming shortened V by 6 bases and J by 3 bases, and 15 bases separated the two germline ends. Germline V gene sequence: CDR1 MNHNS, CDR2 SASEGT. The CDR3 has 15 amino acids. In DNA, the CDR3 is TGTGCCAGCAGCGATACAGGGTTGAGTGGAAACACCATATATTTT. Residues: CASSDTGLSGNTIYF.

The V and J genes are TRBV4-2 and TRBJ2-1, with D possibly matching TRBD1 (6 bases). Per the germline V gene, CDR1 is LGHNA and CDR2 is YNFKEQ. The CDR3 consists of 16 residues. Trimming took 2 bases from V and 0 from J, leaving 11 bases between them. The DNA of the CDR3 is TGTGCCAGCAGCCAACCGCAGGGGCTCTCCTACAATGAGCAGTTCTTC. Its translation: CASSQPQGLSYNEQFF.

This chain joins TRBV19 and TRBJ2-7; D assignment may be TRBD1 or TRBD2 (5 bases each). CDR3 length: 15 amino acids. The V and J ends lost 5 bases and 2 bases respectively, with 16 bases between them. Germline CDR1 and CDR2: LNHDA and SQIVND (reference sequence). In DNA, the CDR3 is TGTGCCAGTAGTCGGGACGAAGGGACCCCCTACGAGCAGTACTTC. Its protein is CASSRDEGTPYEQYF.

The chain joins TRBV5-6 to TRBJ2-1; 11 nucleotides agree with TRBD2. Germline assignment: CDR1 SGHDT and CDR2 YYEEEE. V shed 2 bases, J shed 5 bases, and the junction held 9 bases outside the gene matches. The CDR3 runs to 17 residues. This chain's CDR3 is CASSFTSGGPTHNEQFF. The CDR3, as DNA: TGTGCCAGCAGCTTCACTAGCGGGGGCCCGACCCACAATGAGCAGTTCTTC.

The J gene is TRBJ2-6, the V gene TRBV5-8; D unclear. V was pared by 4 bases and J by 4 bases, with 12 bases between. The length of the CDR3 is 15 residues. Germline V gene lookup returns CDR1 SGHTS and CDR2 YDEGEE. The CDR3 spells CASSPLQTGANVLTF. DNA of the CDR3: TGTGCCAGCAGCCCATTACAGACCGGGGCCAACGTCCTGACTTTC.

This chain connects TRBV9 to TRBJ1-1; D is ambiguous. This CDR3 is built from 15 residues. CDR1 and CDR2 from the germline V gene are SGDLS and YYNGEE. The V and J ends lost 4 bases and 5 bases respectively, with 18 bases between them. The CDR3 is CASSPGRTGPTEAFF. The CDR3 DNA reads TGTGCCAGCAGCCCAGGACGGACCGGTCCTACTGAAGCTTTCTTT.

V usage is TRBV6-6 and J usage is TRBJ1-5; D not resolved. The CDR3 is 15 residues long. V was shortened by 6 bases and J by 9 bases, with 21 bases between the two germline ends. Germline assignment: CDR1 MNHNY and CDR2 SVGAGI (reference sequence). The CDR3 here is CASSPLELHPGPQHF. CDR3 coding DNA: TGTGCCAGCAGCCCGCTTGAGCTACACCCAGGGCCCCAGCATTTT.

The chain couples TRBV11-2 to TRBJ1-2, with TRBD1 matching 8 bases. From germline, CDR1 is SGHAT and CDR2 FQNNGV. There are 14 residues in the CDR3. Germline trimming cut 5 bases from V and 4 bases from J; bases unmatched to any gene: 6. In nucleotides, the CDR3 is TGTGCCAGCAGCCACTCCGGGACAGGCTATGGCTACACCTTC. Protein sequence: CASSHSGTGYGYTF.

The chain links TRBV6-6 to TRBJ1-3, with 10 bases aligning to TRBD1. This CDR3 has 16 amino acids. Trimming at V came to 6 bases and at J to 0 bases, leaving 5 bases not matched to a gene. CDR1 and CDR2 from the germline V gene are MNHNY and SVGAGI (reference sequence). In DNA form, the CDR3 reads TGTGCCAGCAGAGACAGGGGGCAGAGCTCTGGAAACACCATATATTTT. Translated, it gives CASRDRGQSSGNTIYF.

The J gene is TRBJ2-7, the V gene TRBV5-4; TRBD1 might be the D (5 bases). Germline V gene sequence: CDR1 SGHNT, CDR2 YYREEE (reference sequence). Trimming took 0 bases from V and 4 from J, leaving 8 bases between them. CDR3 length: 13 amino acids. The CDR3 loop reads CASSLDRWYEQYF. In nucleotides, the CDR3 is TGTGCCAGCAGCTTGGACAGGTGGTACGAGCAGTACTTC.

This CDR3 reads CASSLNPGTEAFF. CDR3 sequence (DNA): TGTGCCAGCAGCTTAAATCCGGGCACTGAAGCTTTCTTT. The J gene is TRBJ1-1, the V gene TRBV7-2; no clear D gene. Germline CDR1 is SGHTA and CDR2 is FQGNSA. Trimming shortened V by 2 bases and J by 4 bases, and 8 bases separated the two germline ends. The CDR3 totals 13 residues.

The count of this clone is one. The chain is built from TRBV7-9 and TRBJ2-7; the match to TRBD2 covers 9 bases. The length of the CDR3 is 16 residues. With 2 bases clipped from V and 2 bases from J, the junction kept 7 bases outside the gene matches. The germline V gene has CDR1 SEHNR and CDR2 FQNEAQ (reference sequence). The CDR3 loop reads CASSLFSGGPTYEQYF. DNA of the CDR3: TGTGCCAGCAGCTTATTTAGCGGGGGCCCCACCTACGAGCAGTACTTC.

CDR3 sequence: CASSPDGGEADTQYF. The DNA of the CDR3 is TGTGCCAGCTCCCCAGACGGGGGGGAAGCAGATACGCAGTATTTT. This sequence joins TRBV7-9 and TRBJ2-3, with 8 bases lining up with TRBD2. Trimming took 8 bases from V and 4 from J; bases not matched to a gene: 11. The germline CDR1 and CDR2 sequences are SEHNR and FQNEAQ (reference sequence). The CDR3 covers 15 residues.

The chain links TRBV5-5 to TRBJ2-6; 8 bases align to TRBD1. The CDR3 totals 17 residues. The V gene's germline CDR1 is SGHKS and CDR2 YYEKEE (reference sequence). V shed 0 bases, J shed 3 bases, and the junction held 5 bases outside the gene matches. CDR3 protein: CASSLEGTGGGANVLTF. The CDR3 DNA reads TGTGCCAGCAGCTTGGAGGGTACAGGGGGTGGGGCCAACGTCCTGACTTTC.

The V and J genes are TRBV28 and TRBJ2-5; D unclear. This CDR3 is 11 amino acids long. The V gene's germline CDR1 is MDHEN and CDR2 SYDVKM. Between the trimmed V and J ends, which lost 7 bases and 2 bases, there was a span of 5 bases. The CDR3 here is CASNEQETQYF. CDR3 in DNA: TGTGCCAGCAATGAGCAAGAGACCCAGTACTTC.

V usage is TRBV9 and J usage is TRBJ2-1; D uncertain. The V gene's germline CDR1 is SGDLS and CDR2 YYNGEE. The length of the CDR3 is 15 residues. With 0 bases removed from V and 3 bases from J, the gap between germline ends came to 10 bases. CDR3 nucleotides: TGTGCCAGCAGCGTAGCGGCTGCAGTCTACAATGAGCAGTTCTTC. Translated, it gives CASSVAAAVYNEQFF.

A note on this clone: The identical CDR3 is also encoded by other nucleotide sequences in the sample. V usage is TRBV5-1 and J usage is TRBJ2-5, with D perhaps TRBD2 (5 bases). In germline, CDR1 is SGHRS, CDR2 YFSETQ. The CDR3 is 13 residues long. Trimming cost V 0 bases and J 5 bases, with 8 bases left between them. The CDR3, as DNA: TGCGCCAGCAGCTTGGACCGAGGGGAGACCCAGTACTTC. Protein sequence: CASSLDRGETQYF.